This TCR beta chain came from a study of cytomegalovirus exposure and HLA in healthy donors (dated by TCRdb to 2015 to 2018). Regarding the complete study: An earlier analysis of approximately 640 of the donors reported about 250 Gb of sequence data and around 120 million unique TCR beta sequences from 150 million to 200 million T cells. About 280 gigabases of sequencing data and about 92 million unique TCR sequences made up an early release that covered 500 to 700 HLA-typed donors. Of the roughly 400 genotyped donors, over 65% fell in the genetic ancestry cluster associated with self-reported Caucasian donors. The study was designed to test whether signatures of past pathogen exposure could be identified by cataloging public T cell receptors. The study profiled the T cell repertoires of fewer than 850 subjects by immunosequencing and related them to cytomegalovirus serostatus. In addition to the first cohort of 666 subjects, a separate validation cohort of 130 or so different subjects was used. High-throughput TCR immunosequencing, statistical association of individual TCRs with disease status, and machine learning were combined to predict cytomegalovirus infection status. To study patterns of TCR occurrence, a later analysis re-analyzed previously published TCR beta repertoires from hundreds of donors and added high-resolution HLA genotyping. In the later analysis, no new phenotypic data were used to find candidate immune exposures; instead, reliance was placed on TCR beta sequences and their occurrence across donors. To decide whether each TCR beta V gene segment behaved as functional or pseudogenic, an earlier analysis of fewer than 750 of the donors relied on high-throughput TCR beta sequencing. Donor age, sex, ethnicity and CMV serostatus were compiled together with the repertoire data. Genome-wide SNP genotypes for about 65% of the 666 donors were used in a later genetic analysis, which treated that subset as a discovery cohort. All discovery cohort repertoires had been generated on a single sequencing platform. HLA typing included class I and class II loci at four-digit resolution. Typing coverage varied by locus: roughly 620-640 donors for A, B, C, DRB1 and DQB1; approximately 520 for DQA1; more than 600 for DPA1; 450 to 480 for DPB1. About five DR-DQ haplotypes were treated as single units for association and clustering because of strong linkage in the cohort. Among some 400 genotyped donors of the cohort, an average of approximately 240,000 unique TCR beta nucleotide sequences was sequenced per donor, of which 15% to 20% were non-productive. Results the study describes overall, beyond this receptor: Three of the identified cytomegalovirus-associated TCR beta chains were confirmed in vitro to be specific for cytomegalovirus antigens. A further reported finding was that TCR beta sequences accurately predicted the HLA-A and HLA-B alleles for most subjects in the first cohort. A later genetic analysis reported fewer N-insertions in productive TCRs among donors in an Asian-associated ancestry cluster than the roughly 670-donor mean. Linkage disequilibrium might explain the correlated functional status among segregating V segments, but an unknown experimental factor could not be ruled out. Specific HLA alleles were associated with 15,000 to 20,000 TCR beta sequences at a false discovery rate of 0.05 in a later analysis. A later analysis found that TCR association rates varied across HLA loci, with DRB1 alleles showing the most associated TCRs and HLA-C alleles the fewest. Immune exposure information for the cohort was limited to CMV serostatus. Roughly uniform sequencing depth across donors was assumed in presence/absence analyses, although this assumption may not hold. In an earlier analysis of fewer than 700 of the donors, most TCR beta V segments appeared in productive rearrangements about 87% or about 30% of the time, broadly matching IMGT annotations. In both the original and validation cohorts, the classifier was reported to diagnose cytomegalovirus status with high specificity and sensitivity. The authors suggested that the approach could potentially be extended to other disease states and immunological phenotypes. Only TCR beta chains were sequenced in this cohort, and the absence of alpha or paired-chain data limited detectable features. In a later analysis, HLA-associated TCR beta chains showed more clonal expansion and lower generation probabilities than non-associated chains that were equally common. Because counts were too low, roughly 17 rarely observed V segments, including chromosome 9 orphons, were left out of the earlier analysis of several hundred of the donors. When HLA alleles, especially DR and DQ, strongly co-occurred, attributing TCR associations to individual alleles was difficult. In a later genetic analysis, a missense DCLRE1C variant was associated with V-gene and J-gene trimming of TCR beta chains, and the association was replicated in an independent cohort. Because HLA typing was missing for some donors at each locus, association tests included only the typed subset. The study listed 170 or so TCR beta chains as associated with cytomegalovirus. Some IMGT-functional V segments, including TRBV6-2 and TRBV6-3, could not be distinguished by the 87-base-pair reads and were therefore excluded. A cluster of highly shared sequence variants was judged likely to be a technical artifact of the sequencing pipeline. A later analysis reported that several top co-occurrence clusters appeared linked to parvovirus B19, influenza, CMV and Epstein-Barr virus. While some public TCRs were present in many individuals, most TCR sequences turned up only very rarely across donors. According to a later analysis, most CMV-associated TCR beta chains appeared to be HLA-restricted, and the HLA associations seemed to be driven largely by CMV exposure.

Receptor libraries were prepared by the immunoSEQ multiplex PCR assay. A mixture of 60 forward primers for TCR Vbeta segments and 13 reverse primers for TCR Jbeta segments was used in the multiplex PCR. The CDR3 region of rearranged TCR beta genes was amplified from genomic DNA by a multiplex PCR assay. Amplified TCR beta libraries were sequenced as 87-base-pair reads on the Illumina HiSeq System. The study's processing was this. Across the roughly 670 repertoires, a later analysis counted approximately 83 million unique TCR beta chains, around 10 million of which were shared by at least two donors. To remove PCR and sequencing errors, raw reads were error-corrected and collapsed into unique sequences using a nearest-neighbor algorithm that merged closely related sequences. To assign V, D and J gene segments, CDR3 sequences were aligned to IMGT reference sequences. For a sequence to be retained, at least a six-nucleotide match to both a V gene segment and a J gene segment was required. A rearrangement counted as productive if the CDR3 had no stop codons and remained in frame with V and J, and every other rearrangement counted as non-productive. Following IMGT convention, CDR3 was defined as the stretch from the second conserved V-encoded cysteine to the conserved J-encoded phenylalanine. In an earlier analysis of more than 550 of the donors, sequences lacking an unambiguous match to a single V gene segment were excluded. An earlier analysis of fewer than 750 of the donors called V segments functional above 56.7% productive rearrangements and segregating when the between-donor standard deviation exceeded 5%. A statistical classification framework was developed to diagnose cytomegalovirus status using the catalog of TCR beta chain sequences. In a later analysis, V and J genes were assigned by comparing TCR nucleotide sequences against IMGT/GENE-DB human TR gene sequences. The TCRdist pipeline was used in a later analysis to assign CDR3 sequences and most-parsimonious VDJ recombination scenarios. In a later analysis, every TCR beta chain was defined by the combination of its CDR3 amino acid sequence and its V-gene family, and reads without a unique V-gene family were dropped. To address suspected cross-contamination and a sequencing artifact, a later analysis removed several hundred highly shared, low-generation-probability nucleotide sequences. A later analysis calculated a clonal expansion index for each public chain from normalized within-repertoire ranks of inferred template counts. In a later analysis, generation probabilities were computed using a VDJ recombination model fitted to out-of-frame rearrangements, and the results were checked against IGoR. In a later analysis, TCR-TCR, TCR-HLA and TCR-CMV co-occurrence was scored with hypergeometric tests, and a repertoire-size bias correction was applied to TCR pairs. In a later analysis, false discovery rates were estimated by permuting HLA or CMV assignments 20 times. In a later analysis, co-occurring TCRs were grouped using DBSCAN, and TCRdist sequence similarity was added for clustering within HLA-allele-positive subsets. Co-occurrence clustering excluded repertoires with fewer than 30,000 or more than 120,000 public chains, plus five with anomalous nucleotide sharing. In TCRdb, the immuneACCESS table is reduced to in-frame sequences with V and J assigned. These tables do not hold every clone; where another copy was compared, an unresolved V gene accounts for under half, and the others remain unexplained. V and J calls and clone size are those listed in that table; D and trimming were worked out from the DNA. Within this sample are fewer than 250,000 clones, with about 78% of them counted one time only. Approximately 3.8% of the sample is in the top ten clones.

The cohort was made up of around 720 healthy bone marrow donors. All cohort members were sampled while nominally healthy, although unrecorded immune exposures were likely present. The donor was CMV seronegative and was included in the group of under 450 seronegative cohort members. A peripheral blood sample was provided by each donor, and peripheral blood mononuclear cells were used for TCR beta sequencing. The Qiagen DNeasy Blood Extraction Kit was used to extract genomic DNA from the blood cell samples. At the junction V is shortened by 3 bases and J by 7 bases, with 12 bases in between. The CDR3 contains 14 residues, cysteine and phenylalanine counted. Only the CDR3 DNA is retained, 42 bases long and in frame from the first base. The germline V gene provides CDR1 MGHRA and CDR2 YSYEKL. In the case of this clone: The clone's antigen remains unknown. Per-base quality was not reported, and no clone a single base away is much larger than it.

Sequenced: PBMCs. Rearrangement joined TRBV4-1 to TRBJ2-2; the D segment could be TRBD2, given 5 matching bases. This clonotype was sampled from a male donor in good health and CMV-seronegative. DNA sequence: TGCGCCAGCAGCCACACTAGAGTTGGCGGGGAGCTGTTTTTT. Translated, it reads CASSHTRVGGELFF.